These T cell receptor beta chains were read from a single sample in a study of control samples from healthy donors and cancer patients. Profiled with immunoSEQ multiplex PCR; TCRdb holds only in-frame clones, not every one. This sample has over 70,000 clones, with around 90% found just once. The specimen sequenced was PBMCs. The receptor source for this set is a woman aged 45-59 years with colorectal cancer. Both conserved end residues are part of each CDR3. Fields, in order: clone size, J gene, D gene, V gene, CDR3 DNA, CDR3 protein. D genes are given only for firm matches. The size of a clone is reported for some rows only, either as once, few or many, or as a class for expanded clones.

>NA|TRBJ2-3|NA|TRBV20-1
TGCAGTGTGGACCGAGGTACGCAGTATTTT
CSVDRGTQYF
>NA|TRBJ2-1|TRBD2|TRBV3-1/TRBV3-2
TGTGCCAGCAGCCAACTAGGACTAGCGGCTTACAATGAGCAGTTCTTC
CASSQLGLAAYNEQFF
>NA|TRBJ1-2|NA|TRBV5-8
TGTGCCAGCAGCTTGGAGGGGCGGTATGGCTACACCTTC
CASSLEGRYGYTF
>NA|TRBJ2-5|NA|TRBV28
TGTGCCAGCAGTTCTCCGAGACTTGGGGAGACCCAGTACTTC
CASSSPRLGETQYF
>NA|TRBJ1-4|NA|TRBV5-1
TGCGCCAGCAGCTTGTCGGGTGGGGATGAAAAACTGTTTTTT
CASSLSGGDEKLFF
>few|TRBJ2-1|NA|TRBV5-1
TGCGCCAGCAGCTTGGCCCCGGATACAAGCGTATGGCAGTTCTTC
CASSLAPDTSVWQFF
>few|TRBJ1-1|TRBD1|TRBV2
TGTGCCAGCAGTGAACAGGGGGACACTGAAGCTTTCTTT
CASSEQGDTEAFF
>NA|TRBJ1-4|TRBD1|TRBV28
TGTGCCAGCACCCCGGGACAGGGGAGTGAAAAACTGTTTTTT
CASTPGQGSEKLFF
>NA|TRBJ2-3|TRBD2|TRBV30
TGTGCCTGGAGTGTTACGACGCTGTGGGGGGGGTCATACGCAGATACGCAGTATTTT
CAWSVTTLWGGSYADTQYF
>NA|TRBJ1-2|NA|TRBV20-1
TGCAGTGCTAGTCCCCTATATGGCTACACCTTC
CSASPLYGYTF
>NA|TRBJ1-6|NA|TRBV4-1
TGCGCCAGCAGCCAATCCGGGACGGGCAATTCACCCCTCCACTTT
CASSQSGTGNSPLHF
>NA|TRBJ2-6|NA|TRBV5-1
TGCGCCAGCAGCCTTATGACAGGGGCCAACGTCCTGACTTTC
CASSLMTGANVLTF
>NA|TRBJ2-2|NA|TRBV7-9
TGTGCCAGCAGCCCCCGCCAGACCACCGGGGAGCTGTTTTTT
CASSPRQTTGELFF
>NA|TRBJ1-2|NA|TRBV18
TGTGCCAGCTCACCGGGGCAGAACTATGGCTACACCTTC
CASSPGQNYGYTF
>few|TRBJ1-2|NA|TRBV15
TGTGCCACCAGCGCTCGTAGTAATGATGGCTACACCTTC
CATSARSNDGYTF
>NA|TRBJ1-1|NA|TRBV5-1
TGCGCCAGCAGACTCGCCGGGACGGTGAACACTGAAGCTTTCTTT
CASRLAGTVNTEAFF
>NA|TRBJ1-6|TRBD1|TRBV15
TGTGCCACCAGCATCCGGGACAGAAATTCACCCCTCCACTTT
CATSIRDRNSPLHF
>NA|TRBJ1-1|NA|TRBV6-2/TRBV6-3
TGTGCCAGCAGTTACAGGAACACTGAAGCTTTCTTT
CASSYRNTEAFF
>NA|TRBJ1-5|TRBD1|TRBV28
TGTGCCAGCAGTATCCTGACAGGGGCGGTTAAGCCCCAGCATTTT
CASSILTGAVKPQHF
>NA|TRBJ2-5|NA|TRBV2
TGTGCCAGCAGTGAGGGCAGGGGACCCAAAGAGACCCAGTACTTC
CASSEGRGPKETQYF
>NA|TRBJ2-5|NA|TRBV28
TGTGCCAGCAGTTTCCCCAGCCACCAAGAGACCCAGTACTTC
CASSFPSHQETQYF
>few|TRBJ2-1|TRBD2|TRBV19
TGTGCCAGTAGTATAGACAGGGGAGCGGGGGGCAATGAGCAGTTCTTC
CASSIDRGAGGNEQFF
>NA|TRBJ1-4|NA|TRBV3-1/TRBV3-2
TGTGCCAGCAGCTCTACCGGGGGTGTAGAAAAACTGTTTTTT
CASSSTGGVEKLFF
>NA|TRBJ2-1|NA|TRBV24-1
TGTGCCACCGCAGGGGTTCCCACTTACAATGAGCAGTTCTTC
CATAGVPTYNEQFF
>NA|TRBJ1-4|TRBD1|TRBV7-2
TGTGCCAGCAGCCCGGGGACAGCAACTAATGAAAAACTGTTTTTT
CASSPGTATNEKLFF
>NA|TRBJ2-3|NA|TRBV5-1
TGCGCCAGCAGCTTAGGGGAGAGCACAGATACGCAGTATTTT
CASSLGESTDTQYF
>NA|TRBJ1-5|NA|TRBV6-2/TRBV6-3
TGTGCCAGCAGTTACGGCCCGGCAAGGTCCCAGCATTTT
CASSYGPARSQHF
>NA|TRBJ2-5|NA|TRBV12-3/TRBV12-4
TGTGCCAGCAGACCGGGGGCAGTTGAGACCCAGTACTTC
CASRPGAVETQYF
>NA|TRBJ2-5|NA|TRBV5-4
TGTGCCAGCAGCTTCGAAGAGACCCAGTACTTC
CASSFEETQYF
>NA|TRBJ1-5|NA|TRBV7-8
TGTGCCAGCAGCCCAGGGATCAATCAGCCCCAGCATTTT
CASSPGINQPQHF
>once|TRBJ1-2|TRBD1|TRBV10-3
TGTGCTATTCAGGGGGCGTATTTGGATGGCTACACCTTC
CAIQGAYLDGYTF
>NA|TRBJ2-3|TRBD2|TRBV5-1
TGCGCCAGCAGCGCTAGCGGGATTAACACAGATACGCAGTATTTT
CASSASGINTDTQYF
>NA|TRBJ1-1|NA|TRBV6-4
TGTGCCAGCAGTGGGGACGGTGACACTGAAGCTTTCTTT
CASSGDGDTEAFF
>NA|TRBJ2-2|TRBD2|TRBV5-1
TGCGCCAGCAGCCGGGAGGGACGCCCGAACACCGGGGAGCTGTTTTTT
CASSREGRPNTGELFF
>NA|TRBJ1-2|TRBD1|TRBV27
TGTGCCAGCAGCGACAGGGGAAACTATGGCTACACCTTC
CASSDRGNYGYTF
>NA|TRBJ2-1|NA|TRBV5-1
TGCGCCAGCAGCTTGGCAGGACCCTCCTACAATGAGCAGTTCTTC
CASSLAGPSYNEQFF
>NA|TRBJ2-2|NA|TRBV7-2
TGTGCCAGCAGCTTATTAGGATGGGGCGGGGAGCTGTTTTTT
CASSLLGWGGELFF
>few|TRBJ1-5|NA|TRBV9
TGTGCCAGCAGCGTGGGGAGGGGGAACCGGCCCCAGCATTTT
CASSVGRGNRPQHF
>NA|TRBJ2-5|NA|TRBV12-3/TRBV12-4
TGTGCCAGCAGGAGACAAGAGACCCAGTACTTC
CASRRQETQYF
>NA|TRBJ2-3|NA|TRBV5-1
TGCGCCAGCAGCTTGCCACGGAATCCGACAGATACGCAGTATTTT
CASSLPRNPTDTQYF
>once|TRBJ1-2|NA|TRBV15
TGTGCCACCAGCAGGGACCCTATGGGGGGCTACACCTTC
CATSRDPMGGYTF
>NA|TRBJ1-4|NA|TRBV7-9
TGTGCCAGCAGCTCACGGGTGGCCGCAACTAATGAAAAACTGTTTTTT
CASSSRVAATNEKLFF
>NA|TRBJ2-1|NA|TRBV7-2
TGTGCCAGCAGCTACACAGCGAGCTCCTACAATGAGCAGTTCTTC
CASSYTASSYNEQFF
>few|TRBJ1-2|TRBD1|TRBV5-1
TGCGCCAGCAGCTTGGATGGGTGGGGACAGGTCTATGGCTACACCTTC
CASSLDGWGQVYGYTF